The 28 T cell receptor beta chains below come from one sample, sequenced in a study of blood T cell repertoires in COVID-19. The data were produced by immunoSEQ multiplex PCR, yet TCRdb's version contains in-frame clones alone and is incomplete. The sample lists more than 250,000 clones, roughly 90% occurring once. The sequenced material came from peripheral blood. Receptors originate from a human donor in a cohort sampled during active COVID-19.

The chain combines TRBV27 with TRBJ1-2; the D gene is possibly TRBD1 (6 bases). The CDR3 covers 14 residues. V lost 3 bases, J lost 8 bases, and 16 bases lay in between. Germline V gives CDR1 MNHEY, CDR2 SMNVEV (reference sequence). The CDR3 is CASSLTGGLYGYTF. CDR3 sequence (DNA): TGTGCCAGCAGTTTGACAGGCGGTTTGTACGGCTACACCTTC.

This clone was found once. The rearrangement uses TRBV6-5 and TRBJ1-1; 7 bases match TRBD1. The trim removed 8 bases at V and 6 bases at J, leaving 9 bases unmatched. Germline CDR1 MNHEY, CDR2 SVGAGI. The CDR3 is made up of 13 amino acids. In DNA, the CDR3 is TGTGCCAGCCAAACAGGGGTAGGGGCTGAAGCTTTCTTT. Residues: CASQTGVGAEAFF.

J is TRBJ1-2 and V is TRBV6-5, with D perhaps matching TRBD1 (5 bases). CDR3 length equals 13 residues. V lost 1 base, J lost 7 bases, and 10 bases lay in between. Looked up from germline, CDR1 is MNHEY and CDR2 is SVGAGI. The CDR3 DNA follows: TGTGCCAGCAGTTACTTGGGGGGAGGTGGCTACACCTTC. This translates into CASSYLGGGGYTF.

The rearrangement uses TRBV20-1 and TRBJ2-7, with D hard to call. The CDR3 spans 10 residues. Per the germline V gene, CDR1 is DFQATT and CDR2 is SNEGSKA (reference sequence). Trimming shortened V by 5 bases and J by 4 bases, and 6 bases separated the two germline ends. In DNA, the CDR3 is TGCAGTGCTTTTCGTTACGAGCAGTACTTC. Amino acids: CSAFRYEQYF.

The chain has TRBV6-5 and TRBJ1-1, with D perhaps matching TRBD1 (6 bases). The V gene's germline CDR1 is MNHEY and CDR2 SVGAGI. The CDR3 length is 14 residues. With 6 bases removed from V and 6 bases from J, the gap between germline ends came to 17 bases. The CDR3 nucleotides are TGTGCCAGCAGGCGATTCAGGGGAAGGGCTGAAGCTTTCTTT. Amino acids: CASRRFRGRAEAFF.

This chain links TRBV27 with TRBJ2-3; 10 nucleotides agree with TRBD1. The CDR3 is 18 amino acids. V lost 3 bases to trimming and J lost 5 bases; unmatched junction nucleotides: 14. Looked up from germline, CDR1 is MNHEY and CDR2 is SMNVEV (reference sequence). The chain's CDR3 is CASSFQTGQGTDRDTQYF. The CDR3 region has the DNA TGTGCCAGCAGTTTCCAAACGGGACAGGGGACCGATCGAGATACGCAGTATTTT.

The V call is TRBV7-2, the J call TRBJ1-1; D is perhaps TRBD1 (5 bases). Germline V lookup: CDR1 SGHTA, CDR2 FQGNSA. The CDR3 has 13 residues. The V end lost 6 bases, the J end lost 0 bases, and 8 bases lay between the germline ends. The chain's CDR3 is CASREGLNTEAFF. In nucleotides, the CDR3 is TGTGCCAGCAGGGAGGGGTTGAACACTGAAGCTTTCTTT. The full variable domain, with the rest looked up from reference TRBV7-2 and TRBJ1-1, is GAGVSQSPSNKVTEKGKDVELRCDPISGHTALYWYRQSLGQGLEFLIYFQGNSAPDKSGLPSDRFSAERTGGSVSTLTIQRTQQEDSAVYLCASREGLNTEAFFGQGTRLTVV.

The rearrangement uses TRBV21-1 and TRBJ2-1; TRBD1, as called in the table, went unchecked against the DNA. TRBV21-1 is labeled a pseudogene. The CDR3 covers 16 residues. The CDR3: CASSKAEGAAYNEQFF. CDR3 nucleotides: TGTGCCAGCAGCAAAGCTGAGGGGGCGGCCTACAATGAGCAGTTCTTC.

This CDR3 is CASRPPGQLNTEAFF. As DNA, the CDR3 is TGTGCCAGCAGGCCTCCGGGACAGCTGAACACTGAAGCTTTCTTT. This chain connects TRBV6-2 or TRBV6-3 to TRBJ1-1; 7 bases are shared with TRBD1. Germline V gene lookup returns CDR1 MNHEY and CDR2 SVGEGT. J lost 0 bases, V lost 6 bases, and 7 bases had no gene match. The CDR3 loop spans 15 amino acids.

The chain carries TRBV28 and TRBJ1-2; TRBD1 matches 7 bases. There are 12 residues in the CDR3. Germline loops: CDR1 MDHEN, CDR2 SYDVKM. The V gene end was trimmed by 8 bases and the J gene end by 7 bases; junction bases not matched to a gene: 7. In nucleotides, the CDR3 is TGTGCCAGCCGCATACAGGGGACTGGCTACACCTTC. It is translated as CASRIQGTGYTF.

This clone came up a few times. The chain couples TRBV12-3 or TRBV12-4 to TRBJ1-1; no firm D call. Trimming took 2 bases from V and 1 from J, leaving 5 bases between them. The CDR3 has 13 residues. As DNA, the CDR3 is TGTGCCAGCAGTTTACAACAGAACACTGAAGCTTTCTTT. Its translation is CASSLQQNTEAFF.

The gene calls are TRBV6-4 and TRBJ1-2; D possibly corresponds to TRBD1 (5 bases). Trimming shortened V by 4 bases and J by 3 bases, and 6 bases separated the two germline ends. The CDR3 runs 12 residues. CDR1 MRHNA and CDR2 SNTAGT come from the germline V gene. DNA for the CDR3: TGTGCCAGCAGTGCGGGGGACTATGGCTACACCTTC. Translated, it gives CASSAGDYGYTF.

This clone was recorded once. The genes are TRBV3-1 (or the pseudogene TRBV3-2) and TRBJ1-6; 8 bases line up with TRBD1. The CDR3 consists of 14 residues. Germline CDR1 is LGHDT and CDR2 is YNNKEL (reference sequence). The V and J ends lost 5 bases and 5 bases, in that order; junction bases with no gene match: 2. The CDR3 sequence is CASSVGQDNSPLHF. The CDR3 DNA reads as TGTGCCAGCAGCGTGGGACAGGATAATTCACCCCTCCACTTT.

The chain has TRBV3-1 (or the pseudogene TRBV3-2) and TRBJ1-2; possibly TRBD1 for D (6 bases). Germline CDR1 LGHDT, CDR2 YNNKEL (reference sequence). V was shortened by 2 bases and J by 4 bases, with 17 bases between the two germline ends. CDR3 size: 16 residues. DNA of the CDR3: TGTGCCAGCAGCCAACGGGGGGCGGGTATAACCTATGGCTACACCTTC. Amino acids: CASSQRGAGITYGYTF.

The chain has TRBV18 and TRBJ1-6; unclear D gene. This CDR3 is built from 18 residues. V was trimmed by 3 bases and J by 0 bases, leaving 15 bases between them. In germline, CDR1 is KGHSH, CDR2 LQKENI. CDR3 residues: CASSPWSAGNSYNSPLHF. The CDR3, as DNA: TGTGCCAGCTCACCCTGGTCAGCGGGAAACTCCTATAATTCACCCCTCCACTTT.

CDR3 bases: TGTGCCAGCAGCTTTAACGGGGACACTAGCACAGATACGCAGTATTTT. Residues: CASSFNGDTSTDTQYF. The gene calls are TRBV7-2 and TRBJ2-3; D may be TRBD1 (6 bases). Trimming left V 3 bases short and J 0 bases short, with 13 bases between. CDR1 and CDR2 (germline): SGHTA, FQGNSA. The CDR3 runs 16 residues.

This clone was picked up one time. The sample carries other DNA sequences with the same CDR3. The J gene is TRBJ2-3, the V gene TRBV7-2; a possible D gene is TRBD1 (5 bases). The CDR3 loop spans 14 amino acids. V lost 3 bases and J 5 bases, leaving 12 bases between the germline ends. The germline CDR1 and CDR2 sequences are SGHTA and FQGNSA. The CDR3 nucleotides are TGTGCCAGCAGCTTCGACAGAGGATTAGATACGCAGTATTTT. Amino acid sequence: CASSFDRGLDTQYF.

The V gene is TRBV18, the J gene TRBJ1-1, with 9 bases lining up with TRBD1. CDR3 size: 15 residues. J was trimmed by 3 bases and V by 2 bases; bases with no gene match: 4. The germline V gene encodes CDR1 KGHSH and CDR2 LQKENI. As DNA, the CDR3 is TGTGCCAGCTCACCAAAGAGGACAGGGGACACTGAAGCTTTCTTT. Translating it yields CASSPKRTGDTEAFF.

V is TRBV7-9 and J is TRBJ1-2, with D possibly being TRBD1 (6 bases). This CDR3 region has 15 residues. V was trimmed by 0 bases and J by 4 bases, leaving 12 bases between them. Germline V gene lookup returns CDR1 SEHNR and CDR2 FQNEAQ (reference sequence). The CDR3 sequence is CASSLAEAGAYGYTF. CDR3 sequence (DNA): TGTGCCAGCAGCTTAGCGGAGGCAGGGGCCTATGGCTACACCTTC.

The chain couples TRBV19 to TRBJ2-7, with D maybe TRBD1 (6 bases). Germline V gene sequence: CDR1 LNHDA, CDR2 SQIVND (reference sequence). Trimming left V 4 bases short and J 4 bases short, with 20 bases between. CDR3 length: 16 amino acids. The CDR3 protein is CASSSLSAGTRYEQYF. The CDR3 bases are TGTGCCAGTAGTAGCCTGTCCGCCGGGACACGGTACGAGCAGTACTTC. Full variable domain (outside the CDR3, taken from reference TRBV19 and TRBJ2-7): DGGITQSPKYLFRKEGQNVTLSCEQNLNHDAMYWYRQDPGQGLRLIYYSQIVNDFQKGDIAEGYSVSREKKESFPLTVTSAQKNPTAFYLCASSSLSAGTRYEQYFGPGTRLTVT.

The chain couples TRBV19 to TRBJ1-2; D may be TRBD1 (6 bases). This CDR3 contains 13 residues. V gave up 5 bases and J gave up 5 bases, with 12 bases separating them. Germline CDR1 is LNHDA and CDR2 is SQIVND (reference sequence). The chain's CDR3 is CASSPGQPYGYTF. DNA of the CDR3: TGTGCCAGTAGTCCCGGACAGCCTTATGGCTACACCTTC.

V and J are TRBV5-5 and TRBJ1-4; D possibly corresponds to TRBD1 (5 bases). V shed 4 bases and J shed 0 bases, with 16 bases lying between them. The germline gives CDR1 SGHKS, CDR2 YYEKEE (reference sequence). The CDR3 spans 17 residues. This chain's CDR3 is CASSHIGDAATNEKLFF. DNA for the CDR3: TGTGCCAGCAGCCATATAGGGGATGCAGCAACTAATGAAAAACTGTTTTTT.

The V and J genes are TRBV6-5 and TRBJ2-1, with 7 nucleotides matching TRBD1. CDR3 length: 14 amino acids. Germline loops: CDR1 MNHEY, CDR2 SVGAGI. Trimming cost V 5 bases and J 8 bases; bases outside gene matches: 9. CDR3 DNA sequence: TGTGCCAGCAGTAACTTCGACAGGGTTGATGAGCAGTTCTTC. This sequence encodes CASSNFDRVDEQFF.

Only one count was recorded for this clone. The chain uses TRBV19 and TRBJ1-5; perhaps TRBD1 as D (5 bases). Germline CDR1 LNHDA, CDR2 SQIVND (reference sequence). The CDR3 is 21 residues long. V lost 4 bases and J 0 bases, leaving 28 bases between the germline ends. CDR3 region: CASSTFLPDKAFVYSNQPQHF. DNA for the CDR3: TGTGCCAGTAGTACCTTCCTTCCGGACAAAGCCTTCGTTTATAGCAATCAGCCCCAGCATTTT.

V is TRBV7-2 and J is TRBJ2-5; 7 positions match TRBD2. The germline V gene encodes CDR1 SGHTA and CDR2 FQGNSA. The junction had 4 bases not matched to a gene; V was cut back by 1 base and J by 5 bases. The CDR3 is 14 residues long. CDR3 sequence (DNA): TGTGCCAGCAGCTTAGGGCGGGGAGGGGAGACCCAGTACTTC. Translating it yields CASSLGRGGETQYF.

This rearrangement joins TRBV6-5 to TRBJ1-3, with 9 positions matching TRBD1. V lost 8 bases, J lost 2 bases, and 4 bases stayed unmatched. Germline V gives CDR1 MNHEY, CDR2 SVGAGI. This CDR3 is built from 14 residues. DNA for the CDR3: TGTGCCAGCGAGGACAGGGGAGCTGGAAACACCATATATTTT. Translation gives CASEDRGAGNTIYF.

This chain joins TRBV4-2 and TRBJ2-7; perhaps TRBD1 as D (6 bases). This CDR3 region has 14 residues. Trimming took off 4 bases at V and 4 bases at J, with 14 bases between the two ends. Germline V CDR1 and CDR2: LGHNA, YNFKEQ. CDR3 sequence reads: CASSLDTRGYEQYF. CDR3 DNA sequence: TGTGCCAGCAGCCTGGACACGAGGGGGTACGAGCAGTACTTC.

For this clone: The same CDR3 can be traced to other DNA sequences in this sample. The rearrangement links TRBV19 to TRBJ2-7; 10 bases line up with TRBD2. CDR3 length equals 15 residues. Looked up from germline, CDR1 is LNHDA and CDR2 is SQIVND (reference sequence). V was pared by 6 bases and J by 0 bases, with 5 bases of the junction left unmatched. The DNA of the CDR3 is TGTGCCAGTAGCAGAACTAGCGGGGACTCCTACGAGCAGTACTTC. It is translated as CASSRTSGDSYEQYF. The full variable domain, its missing parts supplied by reference TRBV19 and TRBJ2-7, is DGGITQSPKYLFRKEGQNVTLSCEQNLNHDAMYWYRQDPGQGLRLIYYSQIVNDFQKGDIAEGYSVSREKKESFPLTVTSAQKNPTAFYLCASSRTSGDSYEQYFGPGTRLTVT.